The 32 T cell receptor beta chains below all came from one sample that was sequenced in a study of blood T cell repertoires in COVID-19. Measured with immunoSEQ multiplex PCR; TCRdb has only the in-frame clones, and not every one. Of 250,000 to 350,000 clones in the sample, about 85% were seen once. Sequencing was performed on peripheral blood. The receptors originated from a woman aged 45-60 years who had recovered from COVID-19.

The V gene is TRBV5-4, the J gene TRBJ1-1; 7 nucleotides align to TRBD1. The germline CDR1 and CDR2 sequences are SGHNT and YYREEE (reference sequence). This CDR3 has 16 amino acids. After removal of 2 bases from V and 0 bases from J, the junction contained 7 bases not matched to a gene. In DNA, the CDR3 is TGTGCCAGCAGCTTTCGGGACAGAGTGCTGAACACTGAAGCTTTCTTT. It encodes CASSFRDRVLNTEAFF.

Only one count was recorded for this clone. In nucleotides, the CDR3 is TGTGCCAGCAGCTTAATGTCAGGGCCCCTCTACGAGCAGTACTTC. The encoded protein is CASSLMSGPLYEQYF. The chain joins TRBV7-3 to TRBJ2-7; D may be TRBD1 (5 bases). The germline CDR1 and CDR2 sequences are SGHTA and FQGTGA. The ends were cut back, 1 base at V and 3 bases at J, with 13 bases in the middle. The CDR3 runs to 15 residues.

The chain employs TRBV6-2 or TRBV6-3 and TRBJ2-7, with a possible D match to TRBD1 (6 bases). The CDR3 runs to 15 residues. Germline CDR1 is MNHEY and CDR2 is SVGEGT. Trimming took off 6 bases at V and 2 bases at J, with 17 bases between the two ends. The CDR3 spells CASSLVTGLAYEQYF. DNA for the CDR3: TGTGCCAGCAGCCTCGTGACAGGACTCGCCTACGAGCAGTACTTC.

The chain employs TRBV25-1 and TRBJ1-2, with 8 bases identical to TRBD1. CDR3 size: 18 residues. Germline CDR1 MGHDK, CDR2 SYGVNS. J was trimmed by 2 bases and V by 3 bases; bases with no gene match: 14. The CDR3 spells CASSDRKTGTGGNYGYTF. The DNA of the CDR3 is TGTGCCAGCAGTGACCGTAAAACCGGGACAGGAGGGAACTATGGCTACACCTTC.

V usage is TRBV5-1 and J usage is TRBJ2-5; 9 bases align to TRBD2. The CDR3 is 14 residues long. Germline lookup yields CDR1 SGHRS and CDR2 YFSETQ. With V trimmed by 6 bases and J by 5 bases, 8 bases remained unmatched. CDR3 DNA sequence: TGCGCCAGCATGCGCGGGGGGGCTCCGGAGACCCAGTACTTC. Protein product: CASMRGGAPETQYF.

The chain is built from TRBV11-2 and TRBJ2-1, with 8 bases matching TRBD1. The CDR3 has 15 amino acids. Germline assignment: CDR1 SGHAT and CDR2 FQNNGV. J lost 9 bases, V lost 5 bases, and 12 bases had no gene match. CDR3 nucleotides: TGTGCCAGCAGCCCGGGGACAGGCCGCGGTATTGAGCAGTTCTTC. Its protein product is CASSPGTGRGIEQFF.

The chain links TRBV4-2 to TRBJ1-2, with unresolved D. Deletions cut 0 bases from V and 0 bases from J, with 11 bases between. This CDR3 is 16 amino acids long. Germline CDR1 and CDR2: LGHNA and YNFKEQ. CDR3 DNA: TGTGCCAGCAGCCAAGATGGTCGCCGGTCTAACTATGGCTACACCTTC. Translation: CASSQDGRRSNYGYTF.

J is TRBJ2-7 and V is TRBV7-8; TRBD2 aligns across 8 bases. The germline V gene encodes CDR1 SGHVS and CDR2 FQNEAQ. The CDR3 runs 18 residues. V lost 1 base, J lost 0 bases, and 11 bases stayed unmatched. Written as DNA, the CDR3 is TGTGCCAGCAGCTTAGGGGTGGCGGGGGGCCTTATCTCCTACGAGCAGTACTTC. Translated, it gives CASSLGVAGGLISYEQYF. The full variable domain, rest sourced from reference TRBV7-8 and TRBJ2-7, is GAGVSQSPRYKVAKRGQDVALRCDPISGHVSLFWYQQALGQGPEFLTYFQNEAQLDKSGLPSDRFFAERPEGSVSTLKIQRTQQEDSAVYLCASSLGVAGGLISYEQYFGPGTRLTVT.

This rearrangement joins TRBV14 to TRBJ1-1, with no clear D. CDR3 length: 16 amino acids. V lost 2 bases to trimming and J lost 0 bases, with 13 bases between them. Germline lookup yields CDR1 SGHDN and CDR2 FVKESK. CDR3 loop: CASSQMRQTLNTEAFF. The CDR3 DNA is TGTGCCAGCAGCCAAATGAGGCAGACCCTGAACACTGAAGCTTTCTTT.

The CDR3 sequence: CASSQAPGTGNTIYF. The CDR3 DNA is TGTGCCAGCAGCCAAGCCCCCGGGACTGGAAACACCATATATTTT. The V and J genes are TRBV3-1 (or the pseudogene TRBV3-2) and TRBJ1-3; the D is unclear. Germline V gene sequence: CDR1 LGHDT, CDR2 YNNKEL (reference sequence). The V gene lost 1 base and the J gene lost 2 bases, with 9 bases spanning the gap. This CDR3 is built from 15 residues.

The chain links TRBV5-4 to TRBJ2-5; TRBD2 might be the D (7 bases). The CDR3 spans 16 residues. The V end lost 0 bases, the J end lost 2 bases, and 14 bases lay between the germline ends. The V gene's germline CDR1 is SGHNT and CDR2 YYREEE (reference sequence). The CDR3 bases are TGTGCCAGCAGCTTGGGGGGGCGGGGGTCTCAAGAGACCCAGTACTTC. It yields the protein CASSLGGRGSQETQYF.

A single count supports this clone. CDR3 sequence reads: CASSLERGWEAYNSPLHF. The CDR3 coding sequence is TGTGCCAGCAGCTTAGAACGGGGGTGGGAGGCCTATAATTCACCCCTCCACTTT. The rearrangement joins TRBV7-9 to TRBJ1-6; perhaps TRBD1 as D (5 bases). The CDR3 has 18 residues. Trimming cost V 1 base and J 2 bases, with 15 bases left between them. Germline lookup yields CDR1 SEHNR and CDR2 FQNEAQ (reference sequence). Using reference TRBV7-9 and TRBJ1-6 for the parts outside the CDR3, the full variable domain is DTGVSQNPRHKITKRGQNVTFRCDPISEHNRLYWYRQTLGQGPEFLTYFQNEAQLEKSRLLSDRFSAERPKGSFSTLEIQRTEQGDSAMYLCASSLERGWEAYNSPLHFGNGTRLTVT.

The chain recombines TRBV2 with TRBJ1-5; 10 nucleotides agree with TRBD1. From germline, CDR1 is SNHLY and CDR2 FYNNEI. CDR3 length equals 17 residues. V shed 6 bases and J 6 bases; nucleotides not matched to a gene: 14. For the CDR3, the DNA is TGTGCCAGCAGCACGCGACAGGGGGCGATGTCTGGTCAGCCCCAGCATTTT. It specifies CASSTRQGAMSGQPQHF.

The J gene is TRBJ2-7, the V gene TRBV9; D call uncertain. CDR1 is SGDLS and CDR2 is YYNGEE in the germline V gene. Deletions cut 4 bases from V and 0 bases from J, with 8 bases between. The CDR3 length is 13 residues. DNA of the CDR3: TGTGCCAGCAGCTCACGTAGCTCCTACGAGCAGTACTTC. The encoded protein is CASSSRSSYEQYF.

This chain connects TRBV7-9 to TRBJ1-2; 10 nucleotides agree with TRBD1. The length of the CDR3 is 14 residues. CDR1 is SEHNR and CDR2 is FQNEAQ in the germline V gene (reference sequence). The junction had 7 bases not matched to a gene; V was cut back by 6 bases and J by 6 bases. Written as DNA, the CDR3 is TGTGCCAGCAGGGAGGGACAGGGGATGGATGGCTACACCTTC. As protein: CASREGQGMDGYTF.

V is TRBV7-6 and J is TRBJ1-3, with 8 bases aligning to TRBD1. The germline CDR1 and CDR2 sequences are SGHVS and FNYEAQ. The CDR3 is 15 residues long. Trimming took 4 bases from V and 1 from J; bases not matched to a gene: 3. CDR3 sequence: CASSSRTGSGNTIYF. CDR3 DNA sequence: TGTGCCAGCAGCTCCAGGACAGGGTCTGGAAACACCATATATTTT.

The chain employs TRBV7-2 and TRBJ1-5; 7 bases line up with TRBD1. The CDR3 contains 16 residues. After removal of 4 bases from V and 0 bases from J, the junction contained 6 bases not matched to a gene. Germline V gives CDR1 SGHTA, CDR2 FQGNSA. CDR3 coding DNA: TGTGCCAGCAGCTCTCACACAGGGGCTAGCAATCAGCCCCAGCATTTT. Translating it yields CASSSHTGASNQPQHF.

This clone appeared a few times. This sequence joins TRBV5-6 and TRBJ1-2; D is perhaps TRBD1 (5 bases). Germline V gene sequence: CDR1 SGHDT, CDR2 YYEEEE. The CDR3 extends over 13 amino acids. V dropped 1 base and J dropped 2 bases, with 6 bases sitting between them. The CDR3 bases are TGTGCCAGCAGCTTGAACAGGAACTATGGCTACACCTTC. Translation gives CASSLNRNYGYTF.

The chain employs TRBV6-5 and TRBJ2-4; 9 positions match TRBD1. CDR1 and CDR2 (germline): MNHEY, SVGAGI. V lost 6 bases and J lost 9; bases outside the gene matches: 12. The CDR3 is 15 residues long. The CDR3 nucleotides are TGTGCCAGCAGCGACCAGGGACAGGGATTTGCCATTCAGTACTTC. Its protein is CASSDQGQGFAIQYF.

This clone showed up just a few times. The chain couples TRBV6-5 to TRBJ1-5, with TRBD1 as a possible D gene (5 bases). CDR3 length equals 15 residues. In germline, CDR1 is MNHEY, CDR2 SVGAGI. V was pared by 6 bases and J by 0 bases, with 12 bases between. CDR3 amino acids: CASRQQVYSNQPQHF. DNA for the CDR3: TGTGCCAGCAGACAACAGGTTTATAGCAATCAGCCCCAGCATTTT.

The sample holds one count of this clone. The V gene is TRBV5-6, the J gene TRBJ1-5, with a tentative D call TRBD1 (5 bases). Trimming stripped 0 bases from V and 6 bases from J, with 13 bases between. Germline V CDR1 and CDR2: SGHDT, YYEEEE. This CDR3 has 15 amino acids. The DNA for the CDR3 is TGTGCCAGCAGCTTGGCCGGGGGGTTACGTCAGCCCCAGCATTTT. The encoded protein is CASSLAGGLRQPQHF.

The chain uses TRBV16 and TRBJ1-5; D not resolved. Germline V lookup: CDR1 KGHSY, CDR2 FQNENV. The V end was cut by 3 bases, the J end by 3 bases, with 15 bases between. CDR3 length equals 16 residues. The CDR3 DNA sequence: TGTGCCAGCAGCCACCCCTCAGAGGCCCTCAATCAGCCCCAGCATTTT. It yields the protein CASSHPSEALNQPQHF.

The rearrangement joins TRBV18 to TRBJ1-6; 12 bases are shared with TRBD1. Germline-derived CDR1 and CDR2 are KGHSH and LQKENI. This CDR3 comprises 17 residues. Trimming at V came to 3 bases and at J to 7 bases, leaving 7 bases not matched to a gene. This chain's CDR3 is CASSPFGTGGWNSPLHF. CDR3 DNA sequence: TGTGCCAGCTCACCTTTTGGGACAGGGGGCTGGAATTCACCCCTCCACTTT.

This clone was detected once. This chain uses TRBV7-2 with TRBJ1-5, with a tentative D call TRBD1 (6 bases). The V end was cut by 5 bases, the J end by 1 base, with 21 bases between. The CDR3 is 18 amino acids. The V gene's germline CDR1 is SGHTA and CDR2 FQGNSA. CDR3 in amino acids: CASSPLPTGVGSNQPQHF. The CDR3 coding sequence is TGTGCCAGCAGCCCCCTCCCGACAGGCGTGGGGAGCAATCAGCCCCAGCATTTT.

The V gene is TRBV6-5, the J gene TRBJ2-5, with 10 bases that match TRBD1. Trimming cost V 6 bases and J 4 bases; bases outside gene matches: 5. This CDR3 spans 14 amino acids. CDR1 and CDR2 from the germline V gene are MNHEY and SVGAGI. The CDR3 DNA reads TGTGCCAGCAGCTTCGACAGGGGGCCAGAGACCCAGTACTTC. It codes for CASSFDRGPETQYF.

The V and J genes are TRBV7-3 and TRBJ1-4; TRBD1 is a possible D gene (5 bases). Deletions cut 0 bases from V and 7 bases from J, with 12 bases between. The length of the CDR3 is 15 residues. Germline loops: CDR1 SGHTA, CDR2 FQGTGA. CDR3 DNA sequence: TGTGCCAGCAGCTTAACGGAGGGGAATGGTGAAAAACTGTTTTTT. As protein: CASSLTEGNGEKLFF.

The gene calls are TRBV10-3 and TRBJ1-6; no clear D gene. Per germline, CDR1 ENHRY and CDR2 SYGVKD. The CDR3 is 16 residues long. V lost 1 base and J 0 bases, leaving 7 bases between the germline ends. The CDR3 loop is CAISELRSSYNSPLHF. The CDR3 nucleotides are TGTGCCATCAGTGAGTTGCGGAGCTCCTATAATTCACCCCTCCACTTT.

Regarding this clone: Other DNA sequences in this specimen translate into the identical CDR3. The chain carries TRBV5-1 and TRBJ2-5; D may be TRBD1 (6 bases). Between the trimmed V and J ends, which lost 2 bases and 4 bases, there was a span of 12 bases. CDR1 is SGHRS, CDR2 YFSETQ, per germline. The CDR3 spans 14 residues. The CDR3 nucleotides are TGCGCCAGCAGCTTAAGGGGGTTAGGAGAGACCCAGTACTTC. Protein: CASSLRGLGETQYF.

CDR3 sequence (DNA): TGTGCCAGCAGCTCTATAGGGGTAGAGCGCGAGCAGTACTTC. Amino acid sequence: CASSSIGVEREQYF. The chain employs TRBV7-2 and TRBJ2-7; the D gene is possibly TRBD1 (5 bases). Germline assignment: CDR1 SGHTA and CDR2 FQGNSA. The CDR3 contains 14 residues. Trimming took off 4 bases at V and 6 bases at J, with 16 bases between the two ends.

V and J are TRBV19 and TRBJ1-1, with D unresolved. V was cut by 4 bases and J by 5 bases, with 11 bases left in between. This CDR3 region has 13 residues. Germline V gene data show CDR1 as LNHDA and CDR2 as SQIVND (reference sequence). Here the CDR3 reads CASSRVGFTEAFF. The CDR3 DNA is TGTGCCAGTAGTAGAGTGGGCTTTACTGAAGCTTTCTTT.

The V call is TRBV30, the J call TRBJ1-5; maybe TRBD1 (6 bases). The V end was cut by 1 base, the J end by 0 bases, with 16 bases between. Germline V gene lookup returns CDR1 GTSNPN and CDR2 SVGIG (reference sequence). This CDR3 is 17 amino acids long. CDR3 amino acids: CAWSGGQTSYSNQPQHF. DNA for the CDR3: TGTGCCTGGAGTGGCGGACAGACCAGTTATAGCAATCAGCCCCAGCATTTT.

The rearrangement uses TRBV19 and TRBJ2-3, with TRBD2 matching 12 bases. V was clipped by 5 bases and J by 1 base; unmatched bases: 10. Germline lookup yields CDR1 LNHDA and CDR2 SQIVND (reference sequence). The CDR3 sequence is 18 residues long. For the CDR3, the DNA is TGTGCCAGTAGTCGACAGGGATGGACTAGCGGGGGCACAGATACGCAGTATTTT. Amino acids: CASSRQGWTSGGTDTQYF.